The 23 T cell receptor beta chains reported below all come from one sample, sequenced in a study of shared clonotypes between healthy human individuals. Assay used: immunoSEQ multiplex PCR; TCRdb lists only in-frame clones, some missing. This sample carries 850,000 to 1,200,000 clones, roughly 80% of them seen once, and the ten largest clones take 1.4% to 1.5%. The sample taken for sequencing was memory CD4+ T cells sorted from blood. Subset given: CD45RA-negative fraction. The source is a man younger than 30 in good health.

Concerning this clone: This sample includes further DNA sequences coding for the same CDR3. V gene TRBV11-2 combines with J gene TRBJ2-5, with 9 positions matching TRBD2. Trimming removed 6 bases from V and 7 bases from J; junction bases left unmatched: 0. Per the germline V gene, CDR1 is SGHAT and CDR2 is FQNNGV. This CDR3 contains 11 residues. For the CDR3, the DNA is TGTGCCAGCAGTAGCGGGGGGACCCAGTACTTC. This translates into CASSSGGTQYF. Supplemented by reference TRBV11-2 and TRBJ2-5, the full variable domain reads EAGVAQSPRYKIIEKRQSVAFWCNPISGHATLYWYQQILGQGPKLLIQFQNNGVVDDSQLPKDRFSAERLKGVDSTLKIQPAKLEDSAVYLCASSSGGTQYFGPGTRLLVL.

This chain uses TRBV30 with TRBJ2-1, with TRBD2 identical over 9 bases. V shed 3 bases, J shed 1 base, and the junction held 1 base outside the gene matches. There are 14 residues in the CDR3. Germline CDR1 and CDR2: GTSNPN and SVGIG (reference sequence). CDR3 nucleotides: TGTGCCTGGAGACTAGCGGGTTCCTACAATGAGCAGTTCTTC. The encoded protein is CAWRLAGSYNEQFF.

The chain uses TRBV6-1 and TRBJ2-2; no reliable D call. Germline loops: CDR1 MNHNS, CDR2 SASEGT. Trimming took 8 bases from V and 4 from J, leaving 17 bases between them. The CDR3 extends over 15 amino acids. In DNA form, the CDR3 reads TGTGCCAGCCTTGCCTCCCTGGCGGCCACCGGGGAGCTGTTTTTT. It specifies CASLASLAATGELFF.

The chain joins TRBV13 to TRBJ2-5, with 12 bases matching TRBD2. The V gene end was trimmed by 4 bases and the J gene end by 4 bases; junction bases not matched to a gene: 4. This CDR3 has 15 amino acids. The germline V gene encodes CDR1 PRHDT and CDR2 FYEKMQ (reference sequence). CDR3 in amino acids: CASSSTSGSRETQYF. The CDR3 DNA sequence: TGTGCCAGCAGCTCGACTAGCGGGAGCCGAGAGACCCAGTACTTC.

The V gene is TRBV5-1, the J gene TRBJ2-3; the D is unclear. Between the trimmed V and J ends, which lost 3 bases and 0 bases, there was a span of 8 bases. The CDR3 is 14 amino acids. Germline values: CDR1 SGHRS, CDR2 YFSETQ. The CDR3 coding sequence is TGCGCCAGCAGCTCTCTACTAAGCACAGATACGCAGTATTTT. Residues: CASSSLLSTDTQYF.

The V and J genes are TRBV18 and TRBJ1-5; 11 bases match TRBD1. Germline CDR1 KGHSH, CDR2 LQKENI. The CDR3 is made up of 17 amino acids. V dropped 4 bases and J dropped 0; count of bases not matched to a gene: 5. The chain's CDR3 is CASSLRDRGDSNQPQHF. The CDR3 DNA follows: TGTGCCAGCTCACTCCGGGACAGGGGGGATAGCAATCAGCCCCAGCATTTT.

CDR3 protein: CASSRSAGELDTQYF. CDR3 coding DNA: TGCGCCAGCAGCCGATCGGCAGGCGAGCTAGATACGCAGTATTTT. The V and J genes are TRBV5-1 and TRBJ2-3, with D uncertain. Germline V gene data show CDR1 as SGHRS and CDR2 as YFSETQ. There are 15 residues in the CDR3. Trimming stripped 4 bases from V and 5 bases from J, with 17 bases between.

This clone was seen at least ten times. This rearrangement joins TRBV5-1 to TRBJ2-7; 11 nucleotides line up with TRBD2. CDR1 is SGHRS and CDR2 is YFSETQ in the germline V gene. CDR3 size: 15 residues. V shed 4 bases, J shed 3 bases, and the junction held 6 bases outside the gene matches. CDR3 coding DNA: TGCGCCAGCAGCCGGACGACTAGCGGGGTCTACGAGCAGTACTTC. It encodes CASSRTTSGVYEQYF.

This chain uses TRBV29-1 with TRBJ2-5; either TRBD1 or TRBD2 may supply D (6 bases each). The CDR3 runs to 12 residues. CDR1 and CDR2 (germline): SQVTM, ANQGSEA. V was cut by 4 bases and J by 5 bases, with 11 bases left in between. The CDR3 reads CSVGGAYETQYF. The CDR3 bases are TGCAGCGTTGGGGGGGCGTATGAGACCCAGTACTTC.

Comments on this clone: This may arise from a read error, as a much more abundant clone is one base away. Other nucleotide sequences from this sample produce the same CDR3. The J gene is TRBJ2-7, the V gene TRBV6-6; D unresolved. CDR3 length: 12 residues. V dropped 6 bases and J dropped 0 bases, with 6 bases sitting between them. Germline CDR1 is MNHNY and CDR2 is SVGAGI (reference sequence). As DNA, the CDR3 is TGTGCCAGCAGGGACCGCTCCTACGAGCAGTACTTC. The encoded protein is CASRDRSYEQYF.

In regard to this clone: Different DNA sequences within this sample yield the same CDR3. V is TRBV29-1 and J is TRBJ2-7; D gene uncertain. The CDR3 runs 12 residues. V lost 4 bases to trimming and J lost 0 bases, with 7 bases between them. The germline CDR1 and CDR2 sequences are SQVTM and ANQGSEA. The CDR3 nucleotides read TGCAGCGTTGGGCAGAGCTCCTACGAGCAGTACTTC. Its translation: CSVGQSSYEQYF.

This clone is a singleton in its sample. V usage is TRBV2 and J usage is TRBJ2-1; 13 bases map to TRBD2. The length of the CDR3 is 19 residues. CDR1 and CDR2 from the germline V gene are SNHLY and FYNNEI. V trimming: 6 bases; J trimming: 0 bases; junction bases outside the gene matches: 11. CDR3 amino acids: CASSEPRTSGGSSYNEQFF. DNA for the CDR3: TGTGCCAGCAGCGAGCCCAGGACTAGCGGGGGAAGCTCCTACAATGAGCAGTTCTTC.

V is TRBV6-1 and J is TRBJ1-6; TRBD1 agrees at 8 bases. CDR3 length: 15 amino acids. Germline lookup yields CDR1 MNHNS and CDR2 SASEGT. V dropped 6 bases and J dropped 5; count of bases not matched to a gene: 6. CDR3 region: CASRTDRADNSPLHF. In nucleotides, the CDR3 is TGTGCCAGCAGGACGGACAGGGCGGATAATTCACCCCTCCACTTT.

The CDR3 loop reads CASSGQGGSYGYTF. CDR3 DNA: TGTGCCAGCAGCGGACAGGGGGGTTCCTATGGCTACACCTTC. The genes are TRBV2 and TRBJ1-2, with 10 bases fitting TRBD1. Germline lookup yields CDR1 SNHLY and CDR2 FYNNEI. This CDR3 is built from 14 residues. Trimming removed 6 bases from V and 4 bases from J; junction bases left unmatched: 5. Full variable domain (remainder filled in from reference TRBV2 and TRBJ1-2): EPEVTQTPSHQVTQMGQEVILRCVPISNHLYFYWYRQILGQKVEFLVSFYNNEISEKSEIFDDQFSVERPDGSNFTLKIRSTKLEDSAMYFCASSGQGGSYGYTFGSGTRLTVV.

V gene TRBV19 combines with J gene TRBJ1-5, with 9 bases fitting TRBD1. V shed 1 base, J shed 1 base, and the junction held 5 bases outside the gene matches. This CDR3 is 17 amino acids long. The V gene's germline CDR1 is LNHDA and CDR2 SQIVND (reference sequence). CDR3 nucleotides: TGTGCCAGTAGTATAGGGACAGGGGTATGGAGCAATCAGCCCCAGCATTTT. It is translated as CASSIGTGVWSNQPQHF.

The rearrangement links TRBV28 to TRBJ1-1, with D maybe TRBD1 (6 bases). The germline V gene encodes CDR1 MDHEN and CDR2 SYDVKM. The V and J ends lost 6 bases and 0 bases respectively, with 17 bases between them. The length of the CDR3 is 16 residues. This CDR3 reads CASSRGAGVLNTEAFF. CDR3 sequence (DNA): TGTGCCAGCAGCCGGGGGGCAGGGGTTTTGAACACTGAAGCTTTCTTT.

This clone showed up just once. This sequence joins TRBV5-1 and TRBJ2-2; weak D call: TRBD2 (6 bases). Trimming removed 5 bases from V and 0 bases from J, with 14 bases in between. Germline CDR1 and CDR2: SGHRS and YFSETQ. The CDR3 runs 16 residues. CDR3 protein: CASRYTGTANTGELFF. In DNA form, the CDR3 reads TGCGCCAGCAGATATACCGGGACTGCGAACACCGGGGAGCTGTTTTTT.

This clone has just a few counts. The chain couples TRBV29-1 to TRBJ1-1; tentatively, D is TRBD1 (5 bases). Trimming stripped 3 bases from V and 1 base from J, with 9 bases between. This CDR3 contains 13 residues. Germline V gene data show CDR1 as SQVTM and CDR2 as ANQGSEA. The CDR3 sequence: CSVEGTQNTEAFF. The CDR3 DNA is TGCAGCGTTGAGGGGACCCAGAACACTGAAGCTTTCTTT.

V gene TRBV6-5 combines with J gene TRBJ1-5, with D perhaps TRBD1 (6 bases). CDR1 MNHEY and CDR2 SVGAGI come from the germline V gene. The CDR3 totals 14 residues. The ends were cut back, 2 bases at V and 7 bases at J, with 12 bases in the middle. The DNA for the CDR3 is TGTGCCAGCAGTTACGGTCAGGGGACCCAGCCCCAGCATTTT. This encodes CASSYGQGTQPQHF.

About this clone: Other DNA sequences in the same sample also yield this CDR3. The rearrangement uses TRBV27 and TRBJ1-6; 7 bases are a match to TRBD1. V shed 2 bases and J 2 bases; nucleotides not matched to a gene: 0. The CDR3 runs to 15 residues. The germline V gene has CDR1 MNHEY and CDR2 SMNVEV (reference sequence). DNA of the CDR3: TGTGCCAGCAGTTTAGGGACAGCCTATAATTCACCCCTCCACTTT. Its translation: CASSLGTAYNSPLHF.

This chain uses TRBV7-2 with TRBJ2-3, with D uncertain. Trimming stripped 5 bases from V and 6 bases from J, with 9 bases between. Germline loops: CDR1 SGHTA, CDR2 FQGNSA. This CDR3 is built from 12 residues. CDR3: CASSTAADTQYF. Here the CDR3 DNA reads TGTGCCAGCAGCACCGCGGCCGATACGCAGTATTTT.

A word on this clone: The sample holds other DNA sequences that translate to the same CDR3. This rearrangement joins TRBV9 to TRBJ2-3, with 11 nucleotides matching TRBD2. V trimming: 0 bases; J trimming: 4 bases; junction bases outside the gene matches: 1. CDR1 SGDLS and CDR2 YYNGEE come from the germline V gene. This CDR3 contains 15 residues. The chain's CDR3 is CASSVGLAGSDTQYF. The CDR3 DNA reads TGTGCCAGCAGCGTAGGACTAGCGGGGTCAGATACGCAGTATTTT.

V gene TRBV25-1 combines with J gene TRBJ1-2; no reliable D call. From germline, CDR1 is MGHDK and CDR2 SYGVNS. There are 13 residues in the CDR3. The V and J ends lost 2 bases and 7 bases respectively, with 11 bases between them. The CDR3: CASSELGPTGYTF. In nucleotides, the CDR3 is TGTGCCAGCAGTGAACTCGGGCCTACTGGCTACACCTTC.